The sequence of this T cell receptor (beta chain) was determined in a study of T cell repertoires in cytomegalovirus infection. Across the whole study: CMV infection plus the matching HLA type was flagged by public TCR beta signatures.

Study-level findings and limits: The ex vivo response was dominated by HLA-C-restricted CMV-specific TCR beta clonotypes.

TCRdb analysed the reads with MiXCR anew, one entry per CDR3 protein. This table holds about 210,000 distinct CDR3 sequences, 6.5% found once. This CDR3 spans 13 amino acids. Trimming cost V 5 bases and J 6 bases, with 10 bases left between them. Germline loops: CDR1 SGHTA, CDR2 FQGTGA. This clonotype was seen ten or more times. What it recognizes is unknown. The sequence derives from a human donor in good health (CMV status not recorded). Some clones in this sample may be carry-over from other donors' samples. The chain combines TRBV7-3 with TRBJ2-2; D unresolved. Sequencing was done on a sample of PBMCs. The CDR3 here is CASSDRTAGELFF. CDR3 coding DNA: TGTGCCAGCAGCGACCGGACGGCCGGGGAGCTGTTTTTT. Supplemented by reference TRBV7-3 and TRBJ2-2, the full variable domain reads GAGVSQTPSNKVTEKGKYVELRCDPISGHTALYWYRQSLGQGPEFLIYFQGTGAADDSGLPNDRFFAVRPEGSVSTLKIQRTERGDSAVYLCASSDRTAGELFFGEGSRLTVL.